This T cell receptor (beta chain) originates from a study of CD8 T cells in ankylosing spondylitis. CDR1 is SQVTM and CDR2 is ANQGSEA in the germline V gene. This CDR3 comprises 13 residues. V was pared by 5 bases and J by 4 bases, with 14 bases between. Many counts were recorded for this clonotype. Its target is not known. Study outcomes and limitations: A TCR beta motif of several highly homologous variants seemed to mark ankylosing spondylitis blood. Before this, some motif variants had been reported in reactive arthritis synovial fluid and blood.

TCRdb reprocessed the 5' RACE reads via MiXCR and lists one record per CDR3 protein. The repertoire holds 450,000 to 550,000 distinct CDR3 sequences, with about 5% as singletons. The rearrangement uses TRBV29-1 and TRBJ2-5; no clear D. Sequencing was carried out using blood, either unsorted or a sorted T cell fraction (not recorded which). The receptor was derived from a male donor with ankylosing spondylitis. In DNA, the CDR3 is TGCAGCGTTCTAGACACCCTAGGAGAGACCCAGTACTTC. Translating it yields CSVLDTLGETQYF.